One sample yielded the 23 T cell receptor beta chains listed below, sequenced in a study of naive CD8 T cells in extremely preterm neonates. Profiled with immunoSEQ multiplex PCR; TCRdb holds only in-frame clones, not every one. This table has roughly 5,100 clones, 97% appearing once. Without labor or membrane rupture, elective cesareans at roughly 37-42 weeks supplied term cord blood. The sequenced sample was naive CD8+ T cells from cord blood. The receptors come from a newborn in good health.

In this sample, this clone turned up once. This chain connects TRBV6-5 to TRBJ2-7, with 11 bases matching TRBD2. Germline CDR1 and CDR2: MNHEY and SVGAGI. J lost 3 bases, V lost 5 bases, and 3 bases had no gene match. The CDR3 is made up of 14 amino acids. The chain's CDR3 is CASSPGTSGYEQYF. CDR3 nucleotides: TGTGCCAGCAGTCCAGGGACTAGCGGCTACGAGCAGTACTTC.

The chain joins TRBV6-5 to TRBJ2-7, with TRBD1 as a possible D gene (6 bases). Germline V gene lookup returns CDR1 MNHEY and CDR2 SVGAGI. The CDR3 consists of 11 residues. V lost 8 bases and J lost 2, with 7 bases in between. The CDR3 bases are TGTGCCAGCGGGACAACCTACGAGCAGTACTTC. This sequence encodes CASGTTYEQYF.

V usage is TRBV5-4 and J usage is TRBJ1-1; unclear D gene. The CDR3 covers 14 residues. Trimming pared 5 bases from V and 2 bases from J, leaving 13 bases between. Germline lookup yields CDR1 SGHNT and CDR2 YYREEE (reference sequence). The CDR3 nucleotides read TGTGCCAGCAGTTTACTTGACATCAACACTGAAGCTTTCTTT. Translated, it gives CASSLLDINTEAFF.

The gene calls are TRBV9 and TRBJ1-1, with a weak D call TRBD1 (5 bases). Per the germline V gene, CDR1 is SGDLS and CDR2 is YYNGEE. Trimming shortened V by 0 bases and J by 4 bases, and 13 bases separated the two germline ends. The CDR3 length is 15 residues. The CDR3 nucleotides read TGTGCCAGCAGCGTAGAGGGGCGGGGGGGCACTGAAGCTTTCTTT. It codes for CASSVEGRGGTEAFF.

The rearrangement joins TRBV7-8 to TRBJ2-7; D perhaps matches TRBD2 (6 bases). Germline CDR1 reads SGHVS; CDR2 reads FQNEAQ. This CDR3 has 14 residues. V was pared by 5 bases and J by 5 bases, with 16 bases between. The CDR3 nucleotides read TGTGCCAGCAGCAACGCAGCGGGTTGGGACGAGCAGTACTTC. Protein: CASSNAAGWDEQYF. The entire variable domain, with the rest obtained from reference TRBV7-8 and TRBJ2-7, is as follows: GAGVSQSPRYKVAKRGQDVALRCDPISGHVSLFWYQQALGQGPEFLTYFQNEAQLDKSGLPSDRFFAERPEGSVSTLKIQRTQQEDSAVYLCASSNAAGWDEQYFGPGTRLTVT.

This clone has just one count. The chain links TRBV27 to TRBJ2-7, with 9 bases that match TRBD1. Germline V gene data show CDR1 as MNHEY and CDR2 as SMNVEV (reference sequence). The CDR3 is made up of 12 amino acids. The ends lost 8 bases at V and 3 bases at J; junction bases unmatched: 2. DNA for the CDR3: TGTGCCAGCTCGACAGGGGGCTACGAGCAGTACTTC. This codes for CASSTGGYEQYF.

The V gene is TRBV29-1, the J gene TRBJ2-5; D call uncertain. There are 15 residues in the CDR3. V was pared by 0 bases and J by 5 bases, with 16 bases between. In germline, CDR1 is SQVTM, CDR2 ANQGSEA. DNA of the CDR3: TGCAGCGTTGAAGATCTAGGCGGCCCATGGGAGACCCAGTACTTC. Its protein is CSVEDLGGPWETQYF.

The rearrangement joins TRBV28 to TRBJ2-1; possibly TRBD1 for D (6 bases). The CDR3 consists of 15 residues. Germline V lookup: CDR1 MDHEN, CDR2 SYDVKM. V gave up 1 base and J gave up 0 bases, with 7 bases separating them. The DNA for the CDR3 is TGTGCCAGCAGTTTATCGGACAGCTCCTACAATGAGCAGTTCTTC. This encodes CASSLSDSSYNEQFF.

The J gene is TRBJ2-5, the V gene TRBV28, with TRBD1 matching 11 bases. TRBJ2-7 matches the DNA end more closely, so the J call is doubtful. The CDR3 covers 15 residues. Germline V lookup: CDR1 MDHEN, CDR2 SYDVKM. CDR3 bases: TGTGCCAGCAGGAACCCGGGACAGGGGGCCTACGAGCAGTACTTC. Encoded protein: CASRNPGQGAYEQYF.

V is TRBV27 and J is TRBJ2-5, with 11 bases that match TRBD2. CDR3 length: 14 residues. After removal of 2 bases from V and 4 bases from J, the junction contained 0 bases not matched to a gene. Germline V gives CDR1 MNHEY, CDR2 SMNVEV (reference sequence). The CDR3 loop is CASSLLAGGETQYF. In DNA form, the CDR3 reads TGTGCCAGCAGTTTACTAGCGGGAGGAGAGACCCAGTACTTC.

The chain carries TRBV5-5 and TRBJ2-7; 7 bases fit TRBD2. CDR1 and CDR2 from the germline V gene are SGHKS and YYEKEE (reference sequence). CDR3 length: 17 amino acids. V was pared by 1 base and J by 4 bases, with 14 bases of the junction left unmatched. Here the CDR3 reads CASSLIPFLGGRYEQYF. CDR3 nucleotide sequence: TGTGCCAGCAGCTTGATACCATTCTTGGGAGGGAGGTACGAGCAGTACTTC.

The chain combines TRBV19 with TRBJ2-1; 9 nucleotides agree with TRBD1. Trimming cost V 3 bases and J 3 bases; bases outside gene matches: 3. The CDR3 is made up of 15 amino acids. Germline V gives CDR1 LNHDA, CDR2 SQIVND (reference sequence). Written as DNA, the CDR3 is TGTGCCAGTAGTATTCGACAGGGGGACTACAATGAGCAGTTCTTC. Its translation is CASSIRQGDYNEQFF.

V is TRBV5-4 and J is TRBJ2-3; 13 bases are shared with TRBD2. CDR3 size: 16 residues. V shed 0 bases, J shed 4 bases, and the junction held 2 bases outside the gene matches. Per the germline V gene, CDR1 is SGHNT and CDR2 is YYREEE (reference sequence). The CDR3 DNA sequence: TGTGCCAGCAGCTTGGGGGGACTAGCGGGATCAGATACGCAGTATTTT. It codes for CASSLGGLAGSDTQYF.

V gene TRBV9 combines with J gene TRBJ2-1; 14 bases align to TRBD2. Germline V gene data show CDR1 as SGDLS and CDR2 as YYNGEE. This CDR3 is 16 amino acids long. The V gene end was trimmed by 3 bases and the J gene end by 10 bases; junction bases not matched to a gene: 9. The DNA for the CDR3 is TGTGCCAGCAGCGGGAGGACTAGCGGGAGGAAGGAGGAGCAGTTCTTC. Translating it yields CASSGRTSGRKEEQFF.

The chain combines TRBV9 with TRBJ2-3; possible D gene TRBD2, 6 bases. In germline, CDR1 is SGDLS, CDR2 YYNGEE. The V gene lost 4 bases and the J gene lost 0 bases, with 18 bases spanning the gap. The CDR3 is made up of 17 amino acids. The CDR3 DNA reads as TGTGCCAGCAGCAATCCGAAGGCTAGCGAGAGCACAGATACGCAGTATTTT. It encodes CASSNPKASESTDTQYF.

The chain uses TRBV5-1 and TRBJ1-3; the match to TRBD1 covers 7 bases. The CDR3 spans 17 residues. V lost 0 bases and J lost 3; bases outside the gene matches: 9. Germline V lookup: CDR1 SGHRS, CDR2 YFSETQ. The CDR3 nucleotides are TGCGCCAGCAGCTTGGGCCCTCCTCACAGGGGTGGAAACACCATATATTTT. Protein product: CASSLGPPHRGGNTIYF.

The rearrangement joins TRBV25-1 to TRBJ1-5, with a tentative D call TRBD1 (6 bases). The length of the CDR3 is 16 residues. The germline V gene encodes CDR1 MGHDK and CDR2 SYGVNS. The germline V and J ends were trimmed by 1 base and 0 bases, with 10 bases remaining between them. The CDR3 here is CASSESGGHSNQPQHF. DNA for the CDR3: TGTGCCAGCAGTGAATCCGGGGGGCATAGCAATCAGCCCCAGCATTTT.

The chain couples TRBV11-2 to TRBJ2-7; 9 positions agree with TRBD2. J gave up 6 bases and V 4 bases, and 1 base lay outside the gene matches. The CDR3 has 12 residues. Germline-derived CDR1 and CDR2 are SGHAT and FQNNGV. Here the CDR3 reads CASSSRGGEQYF. The CDR3 DNA reads TGTGCCAGCAGCTCGCGGGGGGGCGAGCAGTACTTC.

The V and J genes are TRBV27 and TRBJ2-5, with D possibly being TRBD2 (6 bases). The closer fit of TRBJ2-7 to the DNA end suggests the J call may be wrong. The CDR3 contains 13 residues. Germline CDR1 is MNHEY and CDR2 is SMNVEV (reference sequence). The CDR3 sequence: CASSFGGNYEQYF. In DNA form, the CDR3 reads TGTGCCAGCAGTTTCGGCGGGAACTACGAGCAGTACTTC.

The V gene is TRBV27, the J gene TRBJ2-2; D call uncertain. The CDR3 length is 11 residues. Germline CDR1 MNHEY, CDR2 SMNVEV (reference sequence). V lost 8 bases and J lost 4, with 5 bases in between. CDR3: CASSSTGELFF. DNA of the CDR3: TGTGCCAGCTCCTCCACCGGGGAGCTGTTTTTT.

This chain uses TRBV5-1 with TRBJ1-1, with D perhaps matching TRBD1 (6 bases). The CDR3 consists of 17 residues. Germline V gene lookup returns CDR1 SGHRS and CDR2 YFSETQ. V was clipped by 1 base and J by 1 base, with 17 bases between them. CDR3 nucleotides: TGCGCCAGCAGCTTGTCGGTAAAAGCAGGGGCGAACACTGAAGCTTTCTTT. Its translation: CASSLSVKAGANTEAFF.

This chain joins TRBV6-5 and TRBJ1-2; 8 bases agree with TRBD1. CDR3 length: 13 residues. The trim removed 6 bases at V and 7 bases at J, leaving 7 bases unmatched. Germline V gene sequence: CDR1 MNHEY, CDR2 SVGAGI. This CDR3 is CASRDREGGGYTF. The CDR3, as DNA: TGTGCCAGCAGGGACAGGGAGGGAGGTGGCTACACCTTC.

The DNA of the CDR3 is TGTGCCAGCAGTGAATGGACTAGCGGGAGGTACGAGCAGTACTTC. Translated, it gives CASSEWTSGRYEQYF. The chain couples TRBV25-1 to TRBJ2-7; 14 bases are a match to TRBD2. V lost 1 base and J lost 4; bases outside the gene matches: 0. The CDR3 extends over 15 amino acids. Germline lookup yields CDR1 MGHDK and CDR2 SYGVNS.